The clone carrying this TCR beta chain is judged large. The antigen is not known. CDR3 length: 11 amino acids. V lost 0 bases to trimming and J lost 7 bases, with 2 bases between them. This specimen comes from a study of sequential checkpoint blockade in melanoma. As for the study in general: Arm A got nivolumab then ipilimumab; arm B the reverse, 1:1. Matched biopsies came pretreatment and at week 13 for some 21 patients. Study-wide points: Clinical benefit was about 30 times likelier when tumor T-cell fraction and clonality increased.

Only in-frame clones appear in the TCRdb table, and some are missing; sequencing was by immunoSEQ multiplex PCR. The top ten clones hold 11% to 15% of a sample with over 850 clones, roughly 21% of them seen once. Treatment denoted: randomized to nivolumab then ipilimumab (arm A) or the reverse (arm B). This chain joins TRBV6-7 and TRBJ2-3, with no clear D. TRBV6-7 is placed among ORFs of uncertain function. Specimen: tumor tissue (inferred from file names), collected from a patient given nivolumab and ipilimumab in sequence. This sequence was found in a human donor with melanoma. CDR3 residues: CASSYSNTQYF. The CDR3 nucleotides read TGTGCCAGCAGTTACTCGAATACGCAGTATTTT.